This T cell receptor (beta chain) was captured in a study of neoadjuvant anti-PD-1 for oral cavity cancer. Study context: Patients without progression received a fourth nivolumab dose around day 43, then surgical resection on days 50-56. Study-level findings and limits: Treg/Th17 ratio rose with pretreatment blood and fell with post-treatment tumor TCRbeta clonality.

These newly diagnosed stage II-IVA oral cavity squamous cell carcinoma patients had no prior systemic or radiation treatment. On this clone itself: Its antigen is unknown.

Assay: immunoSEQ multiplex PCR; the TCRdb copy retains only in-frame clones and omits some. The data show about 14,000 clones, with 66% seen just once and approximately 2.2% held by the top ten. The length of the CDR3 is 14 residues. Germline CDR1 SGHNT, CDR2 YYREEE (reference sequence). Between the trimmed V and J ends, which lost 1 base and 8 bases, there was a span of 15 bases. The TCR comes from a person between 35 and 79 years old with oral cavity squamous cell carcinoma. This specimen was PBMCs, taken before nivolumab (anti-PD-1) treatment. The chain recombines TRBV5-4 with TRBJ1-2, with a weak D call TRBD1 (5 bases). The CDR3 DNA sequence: TGTGCCAGCAGCTTGAATCATCGGGGCGCCGGCTACACCTTC. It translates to CASSLNHRGAGYTF.